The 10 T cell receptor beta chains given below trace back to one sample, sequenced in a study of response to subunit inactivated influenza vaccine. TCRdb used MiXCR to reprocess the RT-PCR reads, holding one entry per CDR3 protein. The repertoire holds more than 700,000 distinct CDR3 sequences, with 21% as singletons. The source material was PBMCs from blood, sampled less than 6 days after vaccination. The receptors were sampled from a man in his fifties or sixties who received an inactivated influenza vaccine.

The CDR3: CSVEGMSGQGIYEQYF. CDR3 coding DNA: TGCAGCGTTGAAGGAATGTCGGGACAGGGCATCTACGAGCAGTACTTC. The rearrangement uses TRBV29-1 and TRBJ2-7; the match to TRBD1 covers 9 bases. CDR3 size: 16 residues. The V and J ends lost 1 base and 3 bases, in that order; junction bases with no gene match: 10. CDR1 is SQVTM and CDR2 is ANQGSEA in the germline V gene.

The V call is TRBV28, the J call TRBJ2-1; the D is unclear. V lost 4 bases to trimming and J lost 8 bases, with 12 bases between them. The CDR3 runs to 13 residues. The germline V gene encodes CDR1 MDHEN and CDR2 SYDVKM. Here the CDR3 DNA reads TGTGCCAGCAGTTCCCCGCCAGTGGATGAGCAGTTCTTC. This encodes CASSSPPVDEQFF.

The chain's CDR3 is CASSKVSRDVYGYTF. As DNA, the CDR3 is TGTGCCAGTAGTAAGGTCTCGAGGGATGTCTATGGCTACACCTTC. The genes are TRBV19 and TRBJ1-2; D is ambiguous. Germline V gene lookup returns CDR1 LNHDA and CDR2 SQIVND (reference sequence). V dropped 4 bases and J dropped 4 bases, with 16 bases sitting between them. This CDR3 is built from 15 residues.

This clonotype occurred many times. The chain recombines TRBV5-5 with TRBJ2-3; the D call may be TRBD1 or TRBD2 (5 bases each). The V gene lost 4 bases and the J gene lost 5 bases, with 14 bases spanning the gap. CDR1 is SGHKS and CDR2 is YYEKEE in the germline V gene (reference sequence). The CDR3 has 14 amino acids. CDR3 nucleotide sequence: TGTGCCAGCAGCCGGGGACGGGTGGAAGATACGCAGTATTTT. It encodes CASSRGRVEDTQYF.

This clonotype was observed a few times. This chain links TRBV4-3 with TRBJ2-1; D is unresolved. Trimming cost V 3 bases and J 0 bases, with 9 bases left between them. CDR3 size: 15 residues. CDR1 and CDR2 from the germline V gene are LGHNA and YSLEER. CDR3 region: CASSHTVSSYNEQFF. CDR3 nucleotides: TGCGCCAGCAGCCACACGGTGAGCTCCTACAATGAGCAGTTCTTC.

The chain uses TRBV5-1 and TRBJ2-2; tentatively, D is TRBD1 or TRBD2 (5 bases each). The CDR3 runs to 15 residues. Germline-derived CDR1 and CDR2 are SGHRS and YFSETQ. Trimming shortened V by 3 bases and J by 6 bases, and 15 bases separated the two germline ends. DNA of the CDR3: TGCGCCAGCAGCTCAGTCCCGGGACCTTCCGGGGAGCTGTTTTTT. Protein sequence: CASSSVPGPSGELFF.

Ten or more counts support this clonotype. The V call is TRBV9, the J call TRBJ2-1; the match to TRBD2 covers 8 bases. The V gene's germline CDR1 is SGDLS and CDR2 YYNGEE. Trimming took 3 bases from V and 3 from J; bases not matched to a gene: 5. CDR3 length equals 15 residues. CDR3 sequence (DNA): TGTGCCAGCAGCGAGGGACTAGAGTACTACAATGAGCAGTTCTTC. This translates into CASSEGLEYYNEQFF.

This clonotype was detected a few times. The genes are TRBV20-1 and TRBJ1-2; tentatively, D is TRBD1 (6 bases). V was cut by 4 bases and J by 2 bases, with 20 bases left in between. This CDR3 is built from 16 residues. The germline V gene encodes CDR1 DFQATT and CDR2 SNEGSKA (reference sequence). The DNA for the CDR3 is TGCAGTGCTACCCGGGGGGGCCGGGTACTAAACTATGGCTACACCTTC. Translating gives CSATRGGRVLNYGYTF.

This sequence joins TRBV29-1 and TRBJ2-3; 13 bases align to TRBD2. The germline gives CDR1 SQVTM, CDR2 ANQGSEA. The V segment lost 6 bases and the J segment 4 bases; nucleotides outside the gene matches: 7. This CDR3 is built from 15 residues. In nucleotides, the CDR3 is TGCAGCGTGGAAAGGACTAGCGGGAGTTCAGATACGCAGTATTTT. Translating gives CSVERTSGSSDTQYF.

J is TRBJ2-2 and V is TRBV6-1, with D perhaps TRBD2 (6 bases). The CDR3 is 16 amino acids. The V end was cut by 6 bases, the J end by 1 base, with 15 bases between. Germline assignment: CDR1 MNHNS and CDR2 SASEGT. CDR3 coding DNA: TGTGCCAGCAGGAACCGCGGGACGGTGAACACCGGGGAGCTGTTTTTT. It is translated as CASRNRGTVNTGELFF.